This T cell receptor (beta chain) was identified during a study of control samples from healthy donors and cancer patients. This table comes from immunoSEQ multiplex PCR, and its TCRdb copy is limited to in-frame clones, with some not included. The sample comprises roughly 120,000 clones, over 85% of which are singletons, and 2.6% rests with the top ten. V was clipped by 4 bases and J by 5 bases, with 18 bases between them. The length of the CDR3 is 16 residues. Germline V lookup: CDR1 KGHDR, CDR2 SFDVKD. The clonotype was recovered from a man younger than 40 in good health. The V gene is TRBV24-1, the J gene TRBJ2-3; either TRBD1 or TRBD2 may fit D (5 bases each). The sample was blood. The CDR3 nucleotides read TGTGCCACCAGTGACCGGGACCACCGCTCTGGAGATACGCAGTATTTT. Translated, it gives CATSDRDHRSGDTQYF.